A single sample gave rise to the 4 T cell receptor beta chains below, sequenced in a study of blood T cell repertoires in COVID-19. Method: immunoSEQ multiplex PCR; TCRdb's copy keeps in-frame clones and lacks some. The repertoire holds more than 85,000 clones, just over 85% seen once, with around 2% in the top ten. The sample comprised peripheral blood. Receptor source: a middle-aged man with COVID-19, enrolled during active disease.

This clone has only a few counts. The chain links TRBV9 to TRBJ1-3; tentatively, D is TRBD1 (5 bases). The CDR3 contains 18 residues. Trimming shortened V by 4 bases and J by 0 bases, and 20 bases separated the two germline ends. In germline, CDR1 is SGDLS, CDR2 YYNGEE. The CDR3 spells CASSPYGSRATSGNTIYF. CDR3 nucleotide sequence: TGTGCCAGCAGCCCCTACGGGAGCAGGGCTACCTCTGGAAACACCATATATTTT.

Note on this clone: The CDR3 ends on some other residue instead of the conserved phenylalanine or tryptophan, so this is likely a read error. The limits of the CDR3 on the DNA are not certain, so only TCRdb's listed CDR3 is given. CDR3 residues: CASSASGQNRGGR. The chain employs TRBV21-1 and TRBJ2-7; whether TRBD1, the table's D call, matches the DNA was not checked. TRBV21-1 is recorded as a pseudogene. Including both end residues, the CDR3 is 13 amino acids long.

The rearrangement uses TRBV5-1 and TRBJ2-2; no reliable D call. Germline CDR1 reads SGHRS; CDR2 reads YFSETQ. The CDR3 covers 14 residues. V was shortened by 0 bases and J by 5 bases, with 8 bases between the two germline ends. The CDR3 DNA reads TGCGCCAGCAGCTTGGTTGGCGGAACCGGGGAGCTGTTTTTT. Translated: CASSLVGGTGELFF.

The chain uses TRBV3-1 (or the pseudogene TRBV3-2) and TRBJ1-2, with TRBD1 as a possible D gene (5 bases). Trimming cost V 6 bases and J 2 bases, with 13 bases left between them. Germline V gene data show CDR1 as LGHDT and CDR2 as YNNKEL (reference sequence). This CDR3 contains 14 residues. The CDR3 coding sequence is TGTGCCAGCAGTCAAAGGGGCGCGAACTATGGCTACACCTTC. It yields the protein CASSQRGANYGYTF.